The present T cell receptor (beta chain) was sequenced within a study of beta chain bispecific antibodies for T cell cancers. About the study: Jurkat cells expressed TRBV12-3; HPB-ALL cells expressed TRBV5-5. The study, taken as a whole, reports: In these mixed samples, most targeted TRBV reads derived from the leukemia cell line.

The CDR3 extends over 12 amino acids. CDR1 is SQVTM, CDR2 ANQGSEA, per germline. The junction had 2 bases not matched to a gene; V was cut back by 3 bases and J by 5 bases. T cells were expanded from blood mononuclear cells for three to four days with anti-CD3 OKT3 or CD3/CD28 beads. Culture medium contained IL-2 at about 91 IU/ml and IL-7 at about 4.6 ng/ml. Bispecific antibody was added to around 50,000 normal T cells and around 50,000 target cells. This clonotype appeared many times. Antigen: not known. Unique molecular identifier barcodes measured each clonotype's abundance. TCRdb recomputed calls from the 5' RACE reads with MiXCR, one row per CDR3 protein. The sample lists about 17,000 distinct CDR3 sequences; approximately 2% were seen once.

The source is a human donor in good health. Some clones in this sample may be carry-over from other donors' samples. This chain joins TRBV29-1 and TRBJ2-7; 9 bases line up with TRBD1. The sample comprised healthy donor T cells cultured with leukemia cells. In nucleotides, the CDR3 is TGCAGCGTTGAGCGACAGGGGGACGAGCAGTACTTC. Translation gives CSVERQGDEQYF.